This TCR beta chain was recovered during a study of identical twins. The study, taken as a whole, reports: Findings came from cross-sectional statistics, without long-term follow-up of donors.

Note on this clonotype: Antigen: not known.

Per germline, CDR1 SQVTM and CDR2 ANQGSEA. V dropped 6 bases and J dropped 8 bases, with 17 bases sitting between them. The CDR3 runs 13 residues. TCRdb processed the 5' RACE reads anew with MiXCR; each CDR3 protein has one entry. The table lists a few hundred thousand distinct CDR3 sequences, around 8.8% of them singletons. This sample was shared with a second study, whose subject was yellow fever vaccine responses in identical twins.

This TCR was sampled from a woman under 30 in good health. The source material was CD8+ T cells sorted from blood. The V and J genes are TRBV29-1 and TRBJ2-1; D is unresolved. The CDR3 is CSVTGWSVDEQFF. CDR3 DNA: TGCAGCGTCACGGGTTGGAGTGTAGATGAGCAGTTCTTC.